Shown below are 14 T cell receptor beta chains from a single sample sequenced in a study of STAT5B mutations in CD4+ large granular lymphocyte leukemia. TCRdb's table, derived via immunoSEQ multiplex PCR, lists solely in-frame clones and lacks some. The sample yields over 35,000 clones, roughly 84% seen once. The sequencing sample was made of CD4+ T cells from blood buffy coats. These TCRs come from a human donor in good health.

The CDR3 DNA sequence: TGTGCCAGCAGTGAAGATGGAGGGACAGGCCTTAACTATGGCTACACCTTC. Protein: CASSEDGGTGLNYGYTF. V usage is TRBV6-1 and J usage is TRBJ1-2; 8 nucleotides align to TRBD1. Germline CDR1 reads MNHNS; CDR2 reads SASEGT. The CDR3 runs to 17 residues. V lost 1 base and J lost 1; bases outside the gene matches: 8.

This clone was observed once. V gene TRBV19 combines with J gene TRBJ2-7, with 11 bases that match TRBD2. CDR3 size: 15 residues. V shed 3 bases and J 2 bases; nucleotides not matched to a gene: 3. The germline CDR1 and CDR2 sequences are LNHDA and SQIVND (reference sequence). The CDR3 is CASSMASGGTYEQYF. The CDR3 nucleotides read TGTGCCAGTAGTATGGCTAGCGGGGGGACCTACGAGCAGTACTTC.

The CDR3 protein is CASSLMGTGPPDTQYF. DNA for the CDR3: TGTGCCAGCAGTTTAATGGGGACAGGTCCCCCAGATACGCAGTATTTT. The chain recombines TRBV27 with TRBJ2-3, with 8 bases matching TRBD1. Per germline, CDR1 MNHEY and CDR2 SMNVEV (reference sequence). There are 16 residues in the CDR3. With 2 bases clipped from V and 4 bases from J, the junction kept 8 bases outside the gene matches.

The V and J genes are TRBV5-1 and TRBJ2-3, with a possible D match to TRBD1 (6 bases). The V gene's germline CDR1 is SGHRS and CDR2 YFSETQ. With 4 bases removed from V and 4 bases from J, the gap between germline ends came to 25 bases. The CDR3 runs to 18 residues. CDR3 DNA: TGCGCCAGCAGCCCAGCAGGGGTCGGCCCTGGTCTAGCAGATACGCAGTATTTT. Translating gives CASSPAGVGPGLADTQYF.

The rearrangement joins TRBV5-1 to TRBJ2-5; D gene ambiguous. The CDR3 consists of 14 residues. Trimming took off 4 bases at V and 5 bases at J, with 15 bases between the two ends. Germline-derived CDR1 and CDR2 are SGHRS and YFSETQ. The CDR3 nucleotides are TGCGCCAGCAGCCTAATGGGGTCTGGGGAGACCCAGTACTTC. It codes for CASSLMGSGETQYF.

This chain links TRBV4-2 with TRBJ2-1, with 13 bases matching TRBD2. The V segment lost 2 bases and the J segment 8 bases; nucleotides outside the gene matches: 9. The CDR3 runs to 17 residues. Germline V gives CDR1 LGHNA, CDR2 YNFKEQ. The CDR3 loop is CASSQQTTSGGWYEQFF. CDR3 in DNA: TGTGCCAGCAGCCAACAAACGACTAGCGGGGGGTGGTATGAGCAGTTCTTC.

This chain links TRBV18 with TRBJ1-1; a possible D gene is TRBD1 (6 bases). This CDR3 has 16 amino acids. Germline V lookup: CDR1 KGHSH, CDR2 LQKENI. V dropped 3 bases and J dropped 1 base, with 15 bases sitting between them. CDR3 DNA sequence: TGTGCCAGCTCACCTCGCCCAGGGGCACAGAACACTGAAGCTTTCTTT. Translating it yields CASSPRPGAQNTEAFF.

The rearrangement uses TRBV7-9 and TRBJ2-3; TRBD1 might be the D (7 bases). CDR3 length: 16 amino acids. The V and J ends lost 7 bases and 2 bases respectively, with 19 bases between them. Germline V gives CDR1 SEHNR, CDR2 FQNEAQ (reference sequence). This CDR3 reads CASNWWRGLSTDTQYF. CDR3 coding DNA: TGTGCCAGCAACTGGTGGAGGGGGCTTTCCACAGATACGCAGTATTTT. Using reference TRBV7-9 and TRBJ2-3 for the parts outside the CDR3, the full variable domain is DTGVSQNPRHKITKRGQNVTFRCDPISEHNRLYWYRQTLGQGPEFLTYFQNEAQLEKSRLLSDRFSAERPKGSFSTLEIQRTEQGDSAMYLCASNWWRGLSTDTQYFGPGTRLTVL.

This clone has a handful of counts. The chain uses TRBV5-1 and TRBJ2-2, with 9 bases fitting TRBD1. Trimming at V came to 4 bases and at J to 7 bases, leaving 11 bases not matched to a gene. CDR3 size: 16 residues. Germline V CDR1 and CDR2: SGHRS, YFSETQ. The CDR3: CASSPPGQGWIGELFF. For the CDR3, the DNA is TGCGCCAGCAGCCCACCGGGACAGGGCTGGATCGGGGAGCTGTTTTTT. The whole variable domain, filled in from reference TRBV5-1 and TRBJ2-2, reads KAGVTQTPRYLIKTRGQQVTLSCSPISGHRSVSWYQQTPGQGLQFLFEYFSETQRNKGNFPGRFSGRQFSNSRSEMNVSTLELGDSALYLCASSPPGQGWIGELFFGEGSRLTVL.

The chain employs TRBV2 and TRBJ1-2; TRBD1 agrees at 7 bases. Germline-derived CDR1 and CDR2 are SNHLY and FYNNEI. J was trimmed by 4 bases and V by 5 bases; bases with no gene match: 7. The CDR3 has 14 amino acids. In DNA form, the CDR3 reads TGTGCCAGCAGTTCTGGGACAGTCCTCTATGGCTACACCTTC. Protein: CASSSGTVLYGYTF.

The V call is TRBV7-3, the J call TRBJ1-1; 10 bases are shared with TRBD1. In germline, CDR1 is SGHTA, CDR2 FQGTGA. With V trimmed by 4 bases and J by 5 bases, 1 base remained unmatched. CDR3 length: 13 amino acids. CDR3 sequence: CASSSGQGTEAFF. CDR3 DNA: TGTGCCAGCAGCTCGGGACAGGGGACTGAAGCTTTCTTT.

This clone was recorded once. This chain connects TRBV28 to TRBJ1-2; 7 positions agree with TRBD1. V dropped 4 bases and J dropped 7; count of bases not matched to a gene: 6. The CDR3 is 13 residues long. CDR1 MDHEN and CDR2 SYDVKM come from the germline V gene. CDR3 in DNA: TGTGCCAGCAGTTCGGGACAGTTCGGTGGCTACACCTTC. It translates to CASSSGQFGGYTF.

This clone was observed once. The gene calls are TRBV7-9 and TRBJ1-1; D may be TRBD1 (5 bases). This CDR3 spans 15 amino acids. The V end was cut by 2 bases, the J end by 4 bases, with 14 bases between. Germline values: CDR1 SEHNR, CDR2 FQNEAQ (reference sequence). The CDR3 spells CASSLWGGGGTEAFF. The CDR3 DNA is TGTGCCAGCAGCTTATGGGGGGGAGGTGGCACTGAAGCTTTCTTT.

The CDR3 sequence: CAWSGGLAGELFF. The CDR3 region has the DNA TGTGCCTGGAGTGGCGGGCTGGCGGGGGAGCTGTTTTTT. V is TRBV30 and J is TRBJ2-2, with D maybe TRBD2 (5 bases). This CDR3 is built from 13 residues. The V gene lost 1 base and the J gene lost 8 bases, with 11 bases spanning the gap. The germline CDR1 and CDR2 sequences are GTSNPN and SVGIG (reference sequence). Combining the CDR3 with reference TRBV30 and TRBJ2-2 gives the whole variable domain SQTIHQWPATLVQPVGSPLSLECTVEGTSNPNLYWYRQAAGRGLQLLFYSVGIGQISSEVPQNLSASRPQDRQFILSSKKLLLSDSGFYLCAWSGGLAGELFFGEGSRLTVL.